The 27 T cell receptor beta chains below come from one sample, sequenced in a study of Ad26.COV2.S vaccination and SARS-CoV-2 variants. Treatment: some 20 received Ad26.COV2.S at low or high dose, single or two shots; five or six received placebo; per-sample allocation not given. Samples analyzed were those drawn on day 63 after the first vaccine or placebo injection. The assay was immunoSEQ multiplex PCR, and TCRdb's table has in-frame clones only and misses some. The sample records under 500,000 clones, roughly 90% being singletons. The sequences come from peripheral blood, collected in a trial of Ad26.COV2.S vaccine versus placebo. These receptors all stem from a person between 18 and 59 years old who received the Ad26.COV2.S COVID-19 vaccine or a placebo.

This rearrangement joins TRBV5-5 to TRBJ1-4; the D gene is possibly TRBD1 (5 bases). Trimming left V 1 base short and J 11 bases short, with 12 bases between. Germline loops: CDR1 SGHKS, CDR2 YYEKEE (reference sequence). This CDR3 has 13 amino acids. The CDR3 is CASSLTPEGKLFF. The DNA for the CDR3 is TGTGCCAGCAGCTTGACCCCCGAGGGGAAACTGTTTTTT.

This chain uses TRBV18 with TRBJ1-6, with unresolved D. Germline CDR1 is KGHSH and CDR2 is LQKENI. Trimming cost V 8 bases and J 7 bases, with 15 bases left between them. The CDR3 runs to 14 residues. The CDR3 is CASARNEKNSPLHF. The CDR3, as DNA: TGTGCCAGCGCCAGAAACGAGAAAAATTCACCCCTCCACTTT.

The genes are TRBV6-1 and TRBJ2-7; D is unresolved. CDR3 length: 12 amino acids. Deletions cut 1 base from V and 4 bases from J, with 5 bases between. CDR1 is MNHNS and CDR2 is SASEGT in the germline V gene. CDR3 in DNA: TGTGCCAGCAGTGAAGTTTTTTACGAGCAGTACTTC. This translates into CASSEVFYEQYF.

This chain connects TRBV6-5 to TRBJ2-1, with D perhaps matching TRBD1 or TRBD2 (6 bases each). The CDR3 contains 14 residues. Germline V gene sequence: CDR1 MNHEY, CDR2 SVGAGI. Trimming left V 9 bases short and J 4 bases short, with 16 bases between. The CDR3 is CARSGGHQYNEQFF. The CDR3 DNA sequence: TGTGCCAGGTCCGGGGGACACCAGTACAATGAGCAGTTCTTC.

This chain links TRBV27 with TRBJ2-1; D is tentatively TRBD1 or TRBD2 (6 bases each). Germline V gene lookup returns CDR1 MNHEY and CDR2 SMNVEV (reference sequence). The CDR3 extends over 14 amino acids. Trimming cost V 6 bases and J 3 bases, with 12 bases left between them. This chain's CDR3 is CASRARGVYNEQFF. In DNA, the CDR3 is TGTGCCAGCAGAGCTAGGGGGGTCTACAATGAGCAGTTCTTC.

The chain joins TRBV3-1 (or the pseudogene TRBV3-2) to TRBJ1-1, with D tentatively TRBD1 (5 bases). The CDR3 loop spans 15 amino acids. The germline CDR1 and CDR2 sequences are LGHDT and YNNKEL (reference sequence). V was clipped by 4 bases and J by 2 bases, with 14 bases between them. The CDR3 sequence is CASSRDPSYNTEAFF. The CDR3, as DNA: TGTGCCAGCAGCCGGGACCCCTCCTATAACACTGAAGCTTTCTTT.

This clone occurred once. V usage is TRBV6-2 or TRBV6-3 and J usage is TRBJ2-3; TRBD2 aligns across 13 bases. The CDR3 runs to 18 residues. Germline CDR1 and CDR2: MNHEY and SVGEGT. The V gene end was trimmed by 3 bases and the J gene end by 1 base; junction bases not matched to a gene: 7. The CDR3 DNA reads as TGTGCCAGCAGTTATGTGGGACTAGCGGGGTTTGGCACAGATACGCAGTATTTT. It codes for CASSYVGLAGFGTDTQYF.

This clone came up once. The chain carries TRBV9 and TRBJ2-5; the D gene could be TRBD1 or TRBD2 (5 bases each). The CDR3 spans 13 residues. Germline V gene data show CDR1 as SGDLS and CDR2 as YYNGEE. With 7 bases removed from V and 0 bases from J, the gap between germline ends came to 10 bases. This CDR3 is CASGGRNQETQYF. The CDR3 DNA reads as TGTGCCAGCGGGGGACGGAACCAAGAGACCCAGTACTTC. The full variable domain, rest sourced from reference TRBV9 and TRBJ2-5, is DSGVTQTPKHLITATGQRVTLRCSPRSGDLSVYWYQQSLDQGLQFLIQYYNGEERAKGNILERFSAQQFPDLHSELNLSSLELGDSALYFCASGGRNQETQYFGPGTRLLVL.

J is TRBJ1-2 and V is TRBV7-8; 7 positions match TRBD1. Trimming took 5 bases from V and 7 from J; bases not matched to a gene: 13. This CDR3 region has 15 residues. CDR1 is SGHVS, CDR2 FQNEAQ, per germline. The CDR3 region has the DNA TGTGCCAGCAGCCAATGGACAGGCTTGCTGGGTGGCTACACCTTC. Residues: CASSQWTGLLGGYTF.

The rearrangement links TRBV11-2 to TRBJ2-1, with TRBD2 matching over 8 bases. The germline gives CDR1 SGHAT, CDR2 FQNNGV. The CDR3 consists of 15 residues. The V gene end was trimmed by 1 base and the J gene end by 6 bases; junction bases not matched to a gene: 5. CDR3 residues: CASSLAGGAPNEQFF. Written as DNA, the CDR3 is TGTGCCAGCAGCTTAGCCGGGGGGGCTCCCAATGAGCAGTTCTTC. The full variable domain, its missing parts supplied by reference TRBV11-2 and TRBJ2-1, is EAGVAQSPRYKIIEKRQSVAFWCNPISGHATLYWYQQILGQGPKLLIQFQNNGVVDDSQLPKDRFSAERLKGVDSTLKIQPAKLEDSAVYLCASSLAGGAPNEQFFGPGTRLTVL.

This chain uses TRBV5-1 with TRBJ1-1; 11 bases map to TRBD1. The CDR3 covers 14 residues. Germline CDR1 SGHRS, CDR2 YFSETQ. With V trimmed by 5 bases and J by 2 bases, 2 bases remained unmatched. CDR3 in amino acids: CASRWTGGNTEAFF. The CDR3 coding sequence is TGCGCCAGCAGGTGGACAGGGGGCAACACTGAAGCTTTCTTT. The whole variable domain, filled in from reference TRBV5-1 and TRBJ1-1, reads KAGVTQTPRYLIKTRGQQVTLSCSPISGHRSVSWYQQTPGQGLQFLFEYFSETQRNKGNFPGRFSGRQFSNSRSEMNVSTLELGDSALYLCASRWTGGNTEAFFGQGTRLTVV.

The rearrangement uses TRBV6-5 and TRBJ2-1; 7 bases match TRBD1. The CDR3 is 14 amino acids. Germline loops: CDR1 MNHEY, CDR2 SVGAGI. CDR3 residues: CTTARQGPPREQFF. The CDR3 coding sequence is TGTACCACGGCGCGACAGGGCCCCCCTAGGGAGCAGTTCTTC.

The CDR3 DNA is TGTGCCAGTGACAGCGGGGAGCCAGATACGCAGTATTTT. This translates into CASDSGEPDTQYF. The V and J genes are TRBV19 and TRBJ2-3, with 7 bases fitting TRBD2. Germline-derived CDR1 and CDR2 are LNHDA and SQIVND (reference sequence). The CDR3 contains 13 residues. The V and J ends lost 8 bases and 4 bases, in that order; junction bases with no gene match: 6.

Only one count was recorded for this clone. The V call is TRBV5-1, the J call TRBJ2-1; no firm D call. CDR1 is SGHRS, CDR2 YFSETQ, per germline. The CDR3 spans 15 residues. V lost 0 bases, J lost 5 bases, and 12 bases lay in between. DNA of the CDR3: TGCGCCAGCAGCTTGGAGCCGTTGCGGAACAATGAGCAGTTCTTC. This gives the protein CASSLEPLRNNEQFF.

The chain carries TRBV14 and TRBJ2-5; the D gene is possibly TRBD2 (5 bases). CDR1 is SGHDN, CDR2 FVKESK, per germline. This CDR3 is 15 amino acids long. V lost 1 base and J 7 bases, leaving 16 bases between the germline ends. CDR3 in DNA: TGTGCCAGCAGCCAAGTTCGGACTCCCGGCGGGACCCAGTACTTC. It translates to CASSQVRTPGGTQYF.

The chain has TRBV13 and TRBJ2-3, with 8 bases identical to TRBD1. The J segment lost 2 bases and the V segment lost 4 bases, leaving 5 bases of the junction unmatched. Germline CDR1 reads PRHDT; CDR2 reads FYEKMQ (reference sequence). This CDR3 region has 15 residues. The CDR3 DNA reads as TGTGCCAGCAGCTCCAGGGGGCCCTCCACAGATACGCAGTATTTT. It translates to CASSSRGPSTDTQYF.

The chain recombines TRBV21-1 with TRBJ2-2. TRBV21-1 is annotated as a pseudogene. The CDR3 is made up of 12 amino acids. CDR3 residues: CARGWVAGELFF. The DNA for the CDR3 is TGTGCCAGGGGTTGGGTCGCCGGGGAGCTGTTTTTT.

The chain links TRBV12-5 to TRBJ2-5; a possible D gene is TRBD1 (6 bases). Trimming took off 1 base at V and 1 base at J, with 13 bases between the two ends. Germline V gene lookup returns CDR1 LGHNT and CDR2 FRNRAP. The CDR3 spans 16 residues. CDR3: CASGLGQTGVQETQYF. Written as DNA, the CDR3 is TGTGCTAGTGGTTTGGGACAGACAGGAGTCCAAGAGACCCAGTACTTC. The full variable domain, completed using reference TRBV12-5 and TRBJ2-5, is DARVTQTPRHKVTEMGQEVTMRCQPILGHNTVFWYRQTMMQGLELLAYFRNRAPLDDSGMPKDRFSAEMPDATLATLKIQPSEPRDSAVYFCASGLGQTGVQETQYFGPGTRLLVL.

The J gene is TRBJ2-3, the V gene TRBV5-6; D possibly uses TRBD1 or TRBD2 (6 bases each). From germline, CDR1 is SGHDT and CDR2 YYEEEE. The CDR3 length is 16 residues. V was clipped by 4 bases and J by 4 bases, with 19 bases between them. The CDR3 region has the DNA TGTGCCAGCAGCCTCCTAAGAGGGGGGCCAGCAGATACGCAGTATTTT. This sequence encodes CASSLLRGGPADTQYF. Filled out from reference TRBV5-6 and TRBJ2-3, the complete variable domain reads DAGVTQSPTHLIKTRGQQVTLRCSPKSGHDTVSWYQQALGQGPQFIFQYYEEEERQRGNFPDRFSGHQFPNYSSELNVNALLLGDSALYLCASSLLRGGPADTQYFGPGTRLTVL.

This clone came up once. The V call is TRBV5-1, the J call TRBJ1-2; D gene unclear. Germline V lookup: CDR1 SGHRS, CDR2 YFSETQ. The CDR3 extends over 15 amino acids. V lost 0 bases, J lost 3 bases, and 12 bases lay in between. The DNA for the CDR3 is TGCGCCAGCAGCTTGGGCCTAATAAGGGACTATGGCTACACCTTC. The encoded protein is CASSLGLIRDYGYTF.

In its sample, this clone was seen once. The chain combines TRBV7-2 with TRBJ2-2; no clear D gene. V lost 2 bases and J lost 0, with 4 bases in between. The germline V gene encodes CDR1 SGHTA and CDR2 FQGNSA. The CDR3 extends over 14 amino acids. This CDR3 reads CASSLHPNTGELFF. CDR3 DNA: TGTGCCAGCAGCTTACATCCGAACACCGGGGAGCTGTTTTTT.

The chain links TRBV5-1 to TRBJ2-3, with a possible D match to TRBD1 (6 bases). V was cut by 0 bases and J by 4 bases, with 15 bases left in between. This CDR3 is 16 amino acids long. CDR1 is SGHRS, CDR2 YFSETQ, per germline. The CDR3 coding sequence is TGCGCCAGCAGCTTGGTGGACAGACTTTTTTCAGATACGCAGTATTTT. Amino acids: CASSLVDRLFSDTQYF.

In this sample, this clone turned up once. The J gene is TRBJ1-4, the V gene TRBV6-5; D may be TRBD1 (5 bases). V was cut by 2 bases and J by 5 bases, with 9 bases left in between. The CDR3 runs 14 residues. Germline V gene sequence: CDR1 MNHEY, CDR2 SVGAGI. The CDR3: CASSYRGENEKLFF. The CDR3 DNA is TGTGCCAGCAGTTACAGAGGGGAGAATGAAAAACTGTTTTTT.

The V gene is TRBV5-4, the J gene TRBJ2-1, with TRBD1 identical over 9 bases. Looked up from germline, CDR1 is SGHNT and CDR2 is YYREEE (reference sequence). J gave up 5 bases and V 3 bases, and 3 bases lay outside the gene matches. This CDR3 comprises 14 residues. CDR3 DNA: TGTGCCAGCAGCTACCGGACAGGGGACAATGAGCAGTTCTTC. As protein: CASSYRTGDNEQFF.

This clone is a singleton in its sample. The rearrangement joins TRBV7-9 to TRBJ1-5; the D is unclear. The germline V and J ends were trimmed by 4 bases and 4 bases, with 20 bases remaining between them. Germline V gene sequence: CDR1 SEHNR, CDR2 FQNEAQ (reference sequence). This CDR3 has 17 amino acids. CDR3 in amino acids: CASSSGREGWENQPQHF. The CDR3 region has the DNA TGTGCCAGCAGCTCCGGGAGGGAAGGGTGGGAAAATCAGCCCCAGCATTTT.

This sequence joins TRBV11-3 and TRBJ2-2; no definite D call. V lost 6 bases and J 5 bases, leaving 7 bases between the germline ends. CDR3 length: 12 amino acids. In germline, CDR1 is SGHNT, CDR2 YENEEA. The CDR3, as DNA: TGTGCCAGCAGTAGGGTAACCGGGGAGCTGTTTTTT. As protein: CASSRVTGELFF.

The rearrangement uses TRBV6-1 and TRBJ2-7; D possibly corresponds to TRBD1 (5 bases). The V gene lost 3 bases and the J gene lost 2 bases, with 23 bases spanning the gap. CDR1 and CDR2 (germline): MNHNS, SASEGT. This CDR3 comprises 18 residues. CDR3 sequence (DNA): TGTGCCAGCAGTGACCGGAACAGGCTTTTAGTTGGGGCCTACGAGCAGTACTTC. It specifies CASSDRNRLLVGAYEQYF.